This paragraph covers one T cell receptor beta chain sequence. V was cut by 4 bases and J by 3 bases, with 12 bases left in between. CDR3 length equals 15 residues. The germline gives CDR1 LGHNA, CDR2 YNFKEQ. The data were taken from a study of blood T cell repertoires in COVID-19. Libraries were prepared by immunoSEQ multiplex PCR; TCRdb keeps only in-frame clonotypes and omits some of them. The repertoire consists of some 100,000 clones, with about 87% occurring once and the leading ten covering around 1.2%. The chain is built from TRBV4-2 and TRBJ2-2; TRBD2 might be the D (5 bases). This clonotype originated in a human donor in a cohort sampled during active COVID-19. Sequenced input: peripheral blood. The CDR3 coding sequence is TGTGCCAGCAGCCGCGGGCCTCGTCACACCGGGGAGCTGTTTTTT. Its protein is CASSRGPRHTGELFF.